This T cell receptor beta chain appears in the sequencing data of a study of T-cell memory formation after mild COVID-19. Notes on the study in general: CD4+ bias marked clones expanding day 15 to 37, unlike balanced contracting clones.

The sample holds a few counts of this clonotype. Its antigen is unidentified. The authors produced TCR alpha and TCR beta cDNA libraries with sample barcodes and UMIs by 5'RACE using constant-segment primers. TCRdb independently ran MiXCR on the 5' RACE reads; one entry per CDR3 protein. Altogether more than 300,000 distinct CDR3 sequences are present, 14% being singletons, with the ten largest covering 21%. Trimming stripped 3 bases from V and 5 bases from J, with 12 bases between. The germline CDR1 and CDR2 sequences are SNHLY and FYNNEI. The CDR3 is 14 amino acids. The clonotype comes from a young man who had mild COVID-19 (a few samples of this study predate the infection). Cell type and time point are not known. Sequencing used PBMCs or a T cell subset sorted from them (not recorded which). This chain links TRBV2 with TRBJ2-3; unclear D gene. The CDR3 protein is CASSDVEPGDTQYF. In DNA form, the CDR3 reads TGTGCCAGCAGTGACGTCGAGCCCGGAGATACGCAGTATTTT. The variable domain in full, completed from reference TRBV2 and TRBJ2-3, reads EPEVTQTPSHQVTQMGQEVILRCVPISNHLYFYWYRQILGQKVEFLVSFYNNEISEKSEIFDDQFSVERPDGSNFTLKIRSTKLEDSAMYFCASSDVEPGDTQYFGPGTRLTVL.